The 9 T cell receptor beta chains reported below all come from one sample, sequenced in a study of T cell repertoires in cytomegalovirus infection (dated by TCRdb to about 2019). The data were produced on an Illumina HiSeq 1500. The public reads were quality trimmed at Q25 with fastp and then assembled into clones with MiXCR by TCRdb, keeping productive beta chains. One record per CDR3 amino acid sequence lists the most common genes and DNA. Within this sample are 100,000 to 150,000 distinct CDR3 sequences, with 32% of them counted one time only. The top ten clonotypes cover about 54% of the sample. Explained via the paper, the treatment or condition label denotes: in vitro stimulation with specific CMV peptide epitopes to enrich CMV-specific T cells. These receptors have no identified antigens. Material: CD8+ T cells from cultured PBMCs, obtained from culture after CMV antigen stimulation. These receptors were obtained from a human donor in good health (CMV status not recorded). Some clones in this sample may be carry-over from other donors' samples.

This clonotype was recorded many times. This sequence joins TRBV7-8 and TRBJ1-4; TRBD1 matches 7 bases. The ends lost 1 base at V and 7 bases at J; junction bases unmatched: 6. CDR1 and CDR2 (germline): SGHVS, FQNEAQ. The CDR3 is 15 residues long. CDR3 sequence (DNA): TGTGCCAGCAGCTTAGGGGTAGGGGGCAGTGAAAAACTGTTTTTT. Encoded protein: CASSLGVGGSEKLFF.

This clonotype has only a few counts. CDR3 DNA: TGCAGTGCTAGAGATAGCGCCGGTGGGGGCAATCAGCCCCAGCATTTT. Amino acid sequence: CSARDSAGGGNQPQHF. The chain uses TRBV20-1 and TRBJ1-5; D call uncertain. With 0 bases removed from V and 2 bases from J, the gap between germline ends came to 14 bases. Looked up from germline, CDR1 is DFQATT and CDR2 is SNEGSKA (reference sequence). CDR3 length equals 16 residues.

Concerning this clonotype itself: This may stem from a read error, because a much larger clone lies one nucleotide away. The DNA for the CDR3 is TGTGCCAACAGCCGCGACCTTAATTCACCCCTCCACTTT. Protein product: CANSRDLNSPLHF. The rearrangement uses TRBV7-3 and TRBJ1-6, with D hard to call. Per germline, CDR1 SGHTA and CDR2 FQGTGA. There are 13 residues in the CDR3. Full variable domain (remainder filled in from reference TRBV7-3 and TRBJ1-6): GAGVSQTPSNKVTEKGKYVELRCDPISGHTALYWYRQSLGQGPEFLIYFQGTGAADDSGLPNDRFFAVRPEGSVSTLKIQRTERGDSAVYLCANSRDLNSPLHFGNGTRLTVT.

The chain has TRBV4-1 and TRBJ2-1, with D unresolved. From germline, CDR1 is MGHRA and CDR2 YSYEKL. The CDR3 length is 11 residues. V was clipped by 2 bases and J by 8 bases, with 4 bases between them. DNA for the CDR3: TGCGCCAGCAGCCAAACGCATGAGCAGTTCTTC. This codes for CASSQTHEQFF.

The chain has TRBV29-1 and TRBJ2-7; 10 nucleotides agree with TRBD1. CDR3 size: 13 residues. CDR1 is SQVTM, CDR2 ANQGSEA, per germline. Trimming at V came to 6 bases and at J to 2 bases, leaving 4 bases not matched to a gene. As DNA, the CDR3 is TGCAGCGTAGGGACAGGGGATACCTACGAGCAGTACTTC. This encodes CSVGTGDTYEQYF.

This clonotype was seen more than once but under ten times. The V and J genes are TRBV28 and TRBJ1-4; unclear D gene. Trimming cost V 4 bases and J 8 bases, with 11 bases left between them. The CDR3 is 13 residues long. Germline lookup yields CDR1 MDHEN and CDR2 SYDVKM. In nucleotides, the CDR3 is TGTGCCAGCAGTTCGAAGGATTTGGAAAAACTGTTTTTT. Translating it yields CASSSKDLEKLFF.

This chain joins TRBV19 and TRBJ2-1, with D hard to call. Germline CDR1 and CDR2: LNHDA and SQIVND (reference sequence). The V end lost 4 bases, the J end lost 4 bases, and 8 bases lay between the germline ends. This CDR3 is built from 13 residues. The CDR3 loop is CASSKGSYNEQFF. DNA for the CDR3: TGTGCCAGTAGTAAGGGCAGTTACAATGAGCAGTTCTTC.

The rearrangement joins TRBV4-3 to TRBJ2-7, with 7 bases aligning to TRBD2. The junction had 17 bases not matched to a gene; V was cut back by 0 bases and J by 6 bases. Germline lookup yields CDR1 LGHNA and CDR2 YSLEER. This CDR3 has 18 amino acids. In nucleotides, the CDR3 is TGCGCCAGCAGCCAAGATACCGGCCGGGATGGGGGGGGAGGCGAGCAGTACTTC. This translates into CASSQDTGRDGGGGEQYF.

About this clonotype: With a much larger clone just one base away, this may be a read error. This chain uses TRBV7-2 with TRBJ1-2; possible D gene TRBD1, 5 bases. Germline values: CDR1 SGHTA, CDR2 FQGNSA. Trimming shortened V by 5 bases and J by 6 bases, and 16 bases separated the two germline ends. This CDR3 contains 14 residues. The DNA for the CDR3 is TGTGCCAGCAGCCCTATCGACAGTGGAAATGGCTACACCTTC. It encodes CASSPIDSGNGYTF.